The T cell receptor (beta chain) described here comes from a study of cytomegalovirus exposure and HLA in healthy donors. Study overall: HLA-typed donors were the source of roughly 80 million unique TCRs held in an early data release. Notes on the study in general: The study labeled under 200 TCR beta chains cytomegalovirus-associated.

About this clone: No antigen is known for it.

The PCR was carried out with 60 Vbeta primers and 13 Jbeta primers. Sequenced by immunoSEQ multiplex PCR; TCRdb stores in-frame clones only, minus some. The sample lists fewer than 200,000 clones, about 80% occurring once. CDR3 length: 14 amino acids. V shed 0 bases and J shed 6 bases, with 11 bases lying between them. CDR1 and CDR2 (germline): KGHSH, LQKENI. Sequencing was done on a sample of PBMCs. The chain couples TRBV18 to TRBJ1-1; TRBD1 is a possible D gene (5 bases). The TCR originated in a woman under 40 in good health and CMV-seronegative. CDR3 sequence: CASSPPQDSAEAFF. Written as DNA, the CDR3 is TGTGCCAGCTCACCACCTCAAGACAGCGCTGAAGCTTTCTTT.